The text below deals with one T cell receptor (beta chain). The data were obtained in a study of blood T cell repertoires in COVID-19. Study overall: COVID-19 samples collected from the United States, Italy and Spain covered acute and convalescent phases. Nucleic acid was either cDNA or gDNA, and it came from T cells, B-cell-depleted T cells, or PBMCs.

There are 13 residues in the CDR3. The trim removed 3 bases at V and 4 bases at J, leaving 0 bases unmatched. From germline, CDR1 is KGHDR and CDR2 SFDVKD. Per the original data handling: Cell counts per sample came from amplifying reference gene primers. The assay was immunoSEQ multiplex PCR, and TCRdb's table has in-frame clones only and misses some. V, J and clone size derive from that table, while D and trimming were established from the DNA sequence. Of over 150,000 clones listed, roughly 80% are singletons. The J gene is TRBJ1-1, the V gene TRBV24-1; 8 bases align to TRBD1. The source is a woman between 55 and 75 years old with acute or convalescent COVID-19. The sample was peripheral blood. The chain's CDR3 is CATSDDRGTEAFF. The CDR3 DNA follows: TGTGCCACCAGTGATGACAGGGGCACTGAAGCTTTCTTT.